Shown below are 19 T cell receptor beta chains from a single sample sequenced in a study of identifying expanded T cells in peripheral blood. Measured with immunoSEQ multiplex PCR; TCRdb has only the in-frame clones, and not every one. The sample holds 130,000 or so clones, roughly 80% seen once. Sample: blood. Receptor source: a person aged 18 to 75 in good health.

The V gene is TRBV28, the J gene TRBJ1-2; the match to TRBD1 covers 7 bases. The CDR3 is 16 residues long. V was pared by 2 bases and J by 6 bases, with 12 bases of the junction left unmatched. Germline assignment: CDR1 MDHEN and CDR2 SYDVKM. CDR3 nucleotides: TGTGCCAGCAGTTTAACGACAGAGCAGGGGGTAAATGGCTACACCTTC. As protein: CASSLTTEQGVNGYTF.

This chain links TRBV5-6 with TRBJ2-1; D gene ambiguous. Germline V lookup: CDR1 SGHDT, CDR2 YYEEEE. The length of the CDR3 is 15 residues. The V end lost 2 bases, the J end lost 4 bases, and 13 bases lay between the germline ends. This CDR3 is CASSFVVFGYNEQFF. For the CDR3, the DNA is TGTGCCAGCAGCTTTGTTGTGTTTGGGTACAATGAGCAGTTCTTC.

The chain uses TRBV19 and TRBJ1-5; no clear D. The V gene lost 5 bases and the J gene lost 0 bases, with 2 bases spanning the gap. From germline, CDR1 is LNHDA and CDR2 SQIVND (reference sequence). This CDR3 spans 12 amino acids. This CDR3 is CASSFSNQPQHF. The CDR3 DNA reads TGTGCCAGTAGTTTTAGCAATCAGCCCCAGCATTTT.

As for this clone: This same CDR3 is encoded by further DNA sequences in the sample. The chain couples TRBV5-1 to TRBJ2-5, with D uncertain. The CDR3 length is 13 residues. V lost 4 bases and J 1 base, leaving 8 bases between the germline ends. Germline CDR1 is SGHRS and CDR2 is YFSETQ. The CDR3 loop is CASSPLGQETQYF. The CDR3 coding sequence is TGCGCCAGCAGCCCTCTTGGCCAAGAGACCCAGTACTTC.

The chain has TRBV2 and TRBJ2-5; D not certain. Germline loops: CDR1 SNHLY, CDR2 FYNNEI. The V gene lost 3 bases and the J gene lost 9 bases, with 8 bases spanning the gap. CDR3 length: 11 amino acids. The CDR3 bases are TGTGCCAGCAGTGAGGGGTTGCCCCAGTACTTC. Translation: CASSEGLPQYF.

This sequence joins TRBV7-3 and TRBJ2-5; tentative D call: TRBD2 (6 bases). Trimming took off 5 bases at V and 5 bases at J, with 24 bases between the two ends. The CDR3 covers 17 residues. Germline values: CDR1 SGHTA, CDR2 FQGTGA. This CDR3 is CASSQDGTGGVFETQYF. Here the CDR3 DNA reads TGTGCCAGCAGCCAAGACGGGACTGGCGGGGTTTTTGAGACCCAGTACTTC.

The chain combines TRBV19 with TRBJ1-6, with D unresolved. CDR1 and CDR2 (germline): LNHDA, SQIVND (reference sequence). V lost 7 bases and J lost 8, with 12 bases in between. The length of the CDR3 is 13 residues. The CDR3, as DNA: TGTGCCAGTAATGTATATGGGGATTCACCCCTCCACTTT. This gives the protein CASNVYGDSPLHF.

V is TRBV5-8 and J is TRBJ2-5; D is possibly TRBD2 (6 bases). CDR1 and CDR2 (germline): SGHTS, YDEGEE. CDR3 length equals 11 residues. The CDR3 region has the DNA TGTGCTACTCGGAGGGTGGGGACCCAGTACTTC. It specifies CATRRVGTQYF.

The chain couples TRBV10-3 to TRBJ1-5, with TRBD1 as a possible D gene (5 bases). The CDR3 spans 14 residues. V was pared by 8 bases and J by 3 bases, with 14 bases between. Looked up from germline, CDR1 is ENHRY and CDR2 is SYGVKD. The CDR3 DNA reads TGTGCCATCGGCTCTACAGGCAACAATCAGCCCCAGCATTTT. Amino acids: CAIGSTGNNQPQHF.

J is TRBJ1-1 and V is TRBV11-2, with 7 bases that match TRBD1. This CDR3 has 16 residues. Germline-derived CDR1 and CDR2 are SGHAT and FQNNGV. The junction had 10 bases not matched to a gene; V was cut back by 5 bases and J by 1 base. CDR3 protein: CASSPARQGRNTEAFF. In nucleotides, the CDR3 is TGTGCCAGCAGCCCCGCTCGACAGGGCCGGAACACTGAAGCTTTCTTT.

This clone occurred once. The chain joins TRBV9 to TRBJ2-3; no firm D call. Germline V gene lookup returns CDR1 SGDLS and CDR2 YYNGEE. The CDR3 spans 13 residues. V shed 2 bases and J shed 2 bases, with 6 bases lying between them. DNA of the CDR3: TGTGCCAGCAGCGTGGTCGCCACAGATACGCAGTATTTT. It translates to CASSVVATDTQYF.

V and J are TRBV29-1 and TRBJ1-2; TRBD1 might be the D (5 bases). Trimming removed 3 bases at V and 5 bases at J, with 13 bases between. The length of the CDR3 is 13 residues. The V gene's germline CDR1 is SQVTM and CDR2 ANQGSEA. The CDR3 bases are TGCAGCGTTGACCTCGCTGGGGGTTATGGCTACACCTTC. This codes for CSVDLAGGYGYTF. The full variable domain, completed using reference TRBV29-1 and TRBJ1-2, is SAVISQKPSRDICQRGTSLTIQCQVDSQVTMMFWYRQQPGQSLTLIATANQGSEATYESGFVIDKFPISRPNLTFSTLTVSNMSPEDSSIYLCSVDLAGGYGYTFGSGTRLTVV.

The CDR3, as DNA: TGCGCCAGCAGTAAGGGCCAGGTGGGGCCCGGGGAGCTGTTTTTT. This gives the protein CASSKGQVGPGELFF. The chain combines TRBV10-1 with TRBJ2-2, with D maybe TRBD1 (5 bases). Trimming took off 5 bases at V and 6 bases at J, with 16 bases between the two ends. The CDR3 consists of 15 residues. CDR1 is WNHNN, CDR2 SYGVQD, per germline (reference sequence).

The gene calls are TRBV2 and TRBJ1-1; no clear D. Germline V gives CDR1 SNHLY, CDR2 FYNNEI. Trimming pared 4 bases from V and 1 base from J, leaving 7 bases between. There are 13 residues in the CDR3. CDR3 nucleotide sequence: TGTGCCAGCAGTGTTACTAAGAACACTGAAGCTTTCTTT. Translation: CASSVTKNTEAFF.

The chain carries TRBV27 and TRBJ2-7; 11 positions match TRBD1. CDR1 and CDR2 from the germline V gene are MNHEY and SMNVEV (reference sequence). The junction had 10 bases not matched to a gene; V was cut back by 10 bases and J by 5 bases. The CDR3 is 14 residues long. This CDR3 reads CATLSGTGGHEQYF. CDR3 sequence (DNA): TGTGCCACCCTTTCCGGGACAGGGGGACACGAGCAGTACTTC.

The rearrangement uses TRBV19 and TRBJ1-6; weak D call: TRBD1 (5 bases). V gave up 3 bases and J gave up 9 bases, with 15 bases separating them. This CDR3 region has 15 residues. CDR1 and CDR2 from the germline V gene are LNHDA and SQIVND (reference sequence). CDR3 in DNA: TGTGCCAGTAGTATCGAGCAGGGATTGGGTTCACCCCTCCACTTT. Amino acid sequence: CASSIEQGLGSPLHF.

This chain joins TRBV27 and TRBJ2-3; no clear D gene. CDR1 is MNHEY, CDR2 SMNVEV, per germline (reference sequence). This CDR3 has 20 residues. V dropped 2 bases and J dropped 0 bases, with 24 bases sitting between them. The CDR3 DNA follows: TGTGCCAGCAGTTTAAAGGCCGGTAGATACCAGTTTACTAGCACAGATACGCAGTATTTT. Encoded protein: CASSLKAGRYQFTSTDTQYF.

The rearrangement uses TRBV18 and TRBJ1-1, with 7 bases aligning to TRBD1. Per germline, CDR1 KGHSH and CDR2 LQKENI. The ends lost 3 bases at V and 0 bases at J; junction bases unmatched: 16. This CDR3 region has 19 residues. The DNA for the CDR3 is TGTGCCAGCTCACCGAGAATGACCGGGACAGCCAACATGAACACTGAAGCTTTCTTT. The encoded protein is CASSPRMTGTANMNTEAFF.

This chain connects TRBV16 to TRBJ2-1; a possible D gene is TRBD1 (6 bases). Per germline, CDR1 KGHSY and CDR2 FQNENV. V lost 2 bases to trimming and J lost 7 bases, with 18 bases between them. The CDR3 consists of 16 residues. CDR3 DNA: TGTGCCAGCAGCCAAATATCAGGGGCGAGGGTAAATGAGCAGTTCTTC. It yields the protein CASSQISGARVNEQFF. The full variable domain, in which reference TRBV16 and TRBJ2-1 provide the parts outside the CDR3, is GEEVAQTPKHLVRGEGQKAKLYCAPIKGHSYVFWYQQVLKNEFKFLISFQNENVFDETGMPKERFSAKCLPNSPCSLEIQATKLEDSAVYFCASSQISGARVNEQFFGPGTRLTVL.